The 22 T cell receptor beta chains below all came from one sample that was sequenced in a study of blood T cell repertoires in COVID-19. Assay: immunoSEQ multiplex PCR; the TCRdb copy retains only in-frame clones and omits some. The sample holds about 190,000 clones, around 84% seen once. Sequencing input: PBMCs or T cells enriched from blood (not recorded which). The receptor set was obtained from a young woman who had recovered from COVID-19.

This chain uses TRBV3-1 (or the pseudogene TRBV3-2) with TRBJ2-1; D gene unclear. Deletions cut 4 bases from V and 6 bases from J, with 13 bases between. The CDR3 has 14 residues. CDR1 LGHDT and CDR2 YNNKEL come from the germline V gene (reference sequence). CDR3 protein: CASSRPLRSNEQFF. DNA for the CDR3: TGTGCCAGCAGCCGCCCTCTAAGGAGCAATGAGCAGTTCTTC.

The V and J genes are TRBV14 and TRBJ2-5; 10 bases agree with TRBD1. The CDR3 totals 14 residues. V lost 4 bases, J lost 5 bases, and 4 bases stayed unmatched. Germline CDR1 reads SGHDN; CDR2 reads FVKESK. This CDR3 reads CASSPRTGGETQYF. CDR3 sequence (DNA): TGTGCCAGCAGCCCTCGGACAGGGGGGGAGACCCAGTACTTC.

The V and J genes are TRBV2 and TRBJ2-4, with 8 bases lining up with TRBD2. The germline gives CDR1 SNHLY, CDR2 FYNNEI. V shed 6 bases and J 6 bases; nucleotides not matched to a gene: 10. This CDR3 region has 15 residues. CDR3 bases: TGTGCCAGCAGAAAGGGACTCGGGGGGGGAAACATTCAGTACTTC. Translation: CASRKGLGGGNIQYF.

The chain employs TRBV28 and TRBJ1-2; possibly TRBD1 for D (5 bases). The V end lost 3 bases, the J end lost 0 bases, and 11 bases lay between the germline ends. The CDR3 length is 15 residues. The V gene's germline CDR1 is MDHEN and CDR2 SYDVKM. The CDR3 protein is CASSLGGSPNYGYTF. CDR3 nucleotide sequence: TGTGCCAGCAGTTTGGGGGGATCTCCTAACTATGGCTACACCTTC.

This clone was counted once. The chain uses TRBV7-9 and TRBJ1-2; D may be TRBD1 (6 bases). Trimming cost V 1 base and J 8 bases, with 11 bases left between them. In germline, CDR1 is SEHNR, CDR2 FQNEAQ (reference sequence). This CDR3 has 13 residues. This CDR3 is CASSLDRVGGYTF. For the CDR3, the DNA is TGTGCCAGCAGCTTAGACAGGGTGGGAGGCTACACCTTC.

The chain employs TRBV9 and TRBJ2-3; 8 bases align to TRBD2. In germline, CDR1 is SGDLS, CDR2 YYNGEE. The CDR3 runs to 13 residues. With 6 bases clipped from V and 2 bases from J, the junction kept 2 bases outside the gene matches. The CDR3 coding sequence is TGTGCCAGCAATAGCGGGACCACAGATACGCAGTATTTT. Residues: CASNSGTTDTQYF.

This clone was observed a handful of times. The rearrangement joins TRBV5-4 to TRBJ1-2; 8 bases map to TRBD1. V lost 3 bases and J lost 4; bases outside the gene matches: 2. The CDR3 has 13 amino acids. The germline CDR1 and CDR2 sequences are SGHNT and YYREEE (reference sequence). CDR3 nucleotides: TGTGCCAGCAGCTCGGGACAGGCCTATGGCTACACCTTC. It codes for CASSSGQAYGYTF. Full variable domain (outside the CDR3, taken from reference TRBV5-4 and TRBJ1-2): ETGVTQSPTHLIKTRGQQVTLRCSSQSGHNTVSWYQQALGQGPQFIFQYYREEENGRGNFPPRFSGLQFPNYSSELNVNALELDDSALYLCASSSGQAYGYTFGSGTRLTVV.

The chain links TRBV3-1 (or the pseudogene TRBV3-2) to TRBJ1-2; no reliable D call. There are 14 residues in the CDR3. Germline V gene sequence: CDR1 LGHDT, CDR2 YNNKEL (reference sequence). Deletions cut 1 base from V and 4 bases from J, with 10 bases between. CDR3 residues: CASSQGGLFYGYTF. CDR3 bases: TGTGCCAGCAGCCAAGGTGGACTATTCTATGGCTACACCTTC.

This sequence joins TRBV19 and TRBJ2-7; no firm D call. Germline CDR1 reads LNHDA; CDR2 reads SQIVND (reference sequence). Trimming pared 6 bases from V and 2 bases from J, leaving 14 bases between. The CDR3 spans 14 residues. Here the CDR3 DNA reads TGTGCCAGTAGCCCTTCAGGTGCCGCCTACGAGCAGTACTTC. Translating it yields CASSPSGAAYEQYF.

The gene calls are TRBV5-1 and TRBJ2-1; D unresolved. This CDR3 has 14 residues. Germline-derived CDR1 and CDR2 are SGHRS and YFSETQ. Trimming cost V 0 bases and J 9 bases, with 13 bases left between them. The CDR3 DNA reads TGCGCCAGCAGCTTGGAGGCTAGGCATAGTGAGCAGTTCTTC. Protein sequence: CASSLEARHSEQFF.

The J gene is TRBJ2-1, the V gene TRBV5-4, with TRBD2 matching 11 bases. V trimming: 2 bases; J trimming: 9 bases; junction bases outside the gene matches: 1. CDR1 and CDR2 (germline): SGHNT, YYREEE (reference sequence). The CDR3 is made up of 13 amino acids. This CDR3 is CASSLLAGAEQFF. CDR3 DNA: TGTGCCAGCAGCTTACTAGCGGGGGCTGAGCAGTTCTTC.

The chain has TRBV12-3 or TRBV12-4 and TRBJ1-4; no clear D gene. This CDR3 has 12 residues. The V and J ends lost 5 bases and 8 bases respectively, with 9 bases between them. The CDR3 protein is CASSLVREKLFF. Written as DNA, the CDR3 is TGTGCCAGCAGTCTAGTACGGGAAAAACTGTTTTTT.

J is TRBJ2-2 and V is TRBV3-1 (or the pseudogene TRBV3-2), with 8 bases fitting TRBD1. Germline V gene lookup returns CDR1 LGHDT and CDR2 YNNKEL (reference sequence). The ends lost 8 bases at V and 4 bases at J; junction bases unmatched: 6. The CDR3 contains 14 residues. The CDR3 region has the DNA TGTGCCAGCCGTAGACAGGGGAGCACCGGGGAGCTGTTTTTT. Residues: CASRRQGSTGELFF.

The CDR3 nucleotides are TGTGCCATCCCGGAGTTCCCTATTGGCTACACCTTC. As protein: CAIPEFPIGYTF. This chain joins TRBV28 and TRBJ1-2; D remains unclear. Trimming stripped 10 bases from V and 7 bases from J, with 16 bases between. Germline assignment: CDR1 MDHEN and CDR2 SYDVKM. This CDR3 is 12 amino acids long.

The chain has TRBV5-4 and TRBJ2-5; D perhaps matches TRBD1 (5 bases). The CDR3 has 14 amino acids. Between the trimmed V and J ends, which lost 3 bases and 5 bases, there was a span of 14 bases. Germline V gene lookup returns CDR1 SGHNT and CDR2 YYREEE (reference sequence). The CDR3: CASSSAARVETQYF. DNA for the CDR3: TGTGCCAGCAGCTCCGCAGCCAGGGTGGAGACCCAGTACTTC.

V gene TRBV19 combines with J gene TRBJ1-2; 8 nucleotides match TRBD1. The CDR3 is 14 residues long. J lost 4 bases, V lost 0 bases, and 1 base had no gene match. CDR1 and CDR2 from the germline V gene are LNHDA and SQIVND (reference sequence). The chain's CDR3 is CASSIDDRGYGYTF. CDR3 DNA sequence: TGTGCCAGTAGTATAGACGACAGGGGCTATGGCTACACCTTC.

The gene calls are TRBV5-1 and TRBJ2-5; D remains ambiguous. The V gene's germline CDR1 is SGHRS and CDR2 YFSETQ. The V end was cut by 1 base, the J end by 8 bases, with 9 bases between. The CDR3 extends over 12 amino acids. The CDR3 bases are TGCGCCAGCAGCTTGCCCAGAGGCACCCAGTACTTC. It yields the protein CASSLPRGTQYF. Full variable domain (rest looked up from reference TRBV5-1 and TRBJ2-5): KAGVTQTPRYLIKTRGQQVTLSCSPISGHRSVSWYQQTPGQGLQFLFEYFSETQRNKGNFPGRFSGRQFSNSRSEMNVSTLELGDSALYLCASSLPRGTQYFGPGTRLLVL.

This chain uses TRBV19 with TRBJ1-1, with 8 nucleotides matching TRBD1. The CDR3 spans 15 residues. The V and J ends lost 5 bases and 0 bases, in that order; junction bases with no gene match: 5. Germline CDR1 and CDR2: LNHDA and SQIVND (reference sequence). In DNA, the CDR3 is TGTGCCAGTAGTCCGTGGACAGGGCTGAACACTGAAGCTTTCTTT. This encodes CASSPWTGLNTEAFF.

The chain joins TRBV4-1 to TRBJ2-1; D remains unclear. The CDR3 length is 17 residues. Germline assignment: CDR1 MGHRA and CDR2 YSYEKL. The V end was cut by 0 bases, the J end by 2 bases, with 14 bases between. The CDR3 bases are TGCGCCAGCAGCCAAGATAAGTGGGCCGCCGCCTACAATGAGCAGTTCTTC. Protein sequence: CASSQDKWAAAYNEQFF.

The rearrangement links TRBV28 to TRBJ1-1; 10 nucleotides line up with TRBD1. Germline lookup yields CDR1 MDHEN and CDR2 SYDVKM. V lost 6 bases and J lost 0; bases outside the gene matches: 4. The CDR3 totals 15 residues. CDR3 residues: CASRGQGRMNTEAFF. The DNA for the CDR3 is TGTGCCAGCAGGGGACAGGGGCGCATGAACACTGAAGCTTTCTTT.

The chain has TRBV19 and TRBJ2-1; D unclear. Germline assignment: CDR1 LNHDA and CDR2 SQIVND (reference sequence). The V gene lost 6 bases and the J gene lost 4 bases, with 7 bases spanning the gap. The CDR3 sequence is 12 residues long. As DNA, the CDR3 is TGTGCCAGTAGGCAACAGTACAATGAGCAGTTCTTC. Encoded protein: CASRQQYNEQFF.

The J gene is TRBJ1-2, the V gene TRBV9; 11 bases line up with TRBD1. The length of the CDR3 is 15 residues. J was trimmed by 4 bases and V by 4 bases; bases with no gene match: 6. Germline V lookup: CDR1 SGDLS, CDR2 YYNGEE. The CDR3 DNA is TGTGCCAGCAGCACTGGACAGGGGGCAATCTATGGCTACACCTTC. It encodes CASSTGQGAIYGYTF. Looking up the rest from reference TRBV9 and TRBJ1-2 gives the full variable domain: DSGVTQTPKHLITATGQRVTLRCSPRSGDLSVYWYQQSLDQGLQFLIQYYNGEERAKGNILERFSAQQFPDLHSELNLSSLELGDSALYFCASSTGQGAIYGYTFGSGTRLTVV.